This TCR beta chain was identified in a study of beta chain features in type 1 diabetes. CDR3 length: 14 residues. Trimming cost V 6 bases and J 2 bases, with 11 bases left between them. The germline V gene has CDR1 LNHDA and CDR2 SQIVND (reference sequence). Expressed TCRB transcripts got sequenced, as all isolated RNA was reverse transcribed. Some clones are missing from TCRdb's copy, which holds only in-frame ones; the method was immunoSEQ multiplex PCR. The sample holds about 620,000 clones, roughly a sixth seen once. The sample taken for sequencing was naive CD4+ T cells from blood. This clonotype was obtained from a man aged 18 to 29 in good health. The genes are TRBV19 and TRBJ1-5; unclear D gene. CDR3 DNA sequence: TGTGCCAGTAGGTGGGGTACCCGCAATCAGCCCCAGCATTTT. As protein: CASRWGTRNQPQHF.